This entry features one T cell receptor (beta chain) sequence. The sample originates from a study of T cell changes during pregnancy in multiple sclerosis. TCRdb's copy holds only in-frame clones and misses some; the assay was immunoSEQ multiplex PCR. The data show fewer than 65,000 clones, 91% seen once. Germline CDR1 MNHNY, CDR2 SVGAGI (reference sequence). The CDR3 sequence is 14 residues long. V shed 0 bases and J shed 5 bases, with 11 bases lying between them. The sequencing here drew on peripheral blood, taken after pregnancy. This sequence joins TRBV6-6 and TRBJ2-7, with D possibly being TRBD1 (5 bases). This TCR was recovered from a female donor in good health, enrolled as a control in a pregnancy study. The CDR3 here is CASSYSQGRDEQYF. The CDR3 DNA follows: TGTGCCAGCAGTTACTCGCAGGGTCGGGACGAGCAGTACTTC.